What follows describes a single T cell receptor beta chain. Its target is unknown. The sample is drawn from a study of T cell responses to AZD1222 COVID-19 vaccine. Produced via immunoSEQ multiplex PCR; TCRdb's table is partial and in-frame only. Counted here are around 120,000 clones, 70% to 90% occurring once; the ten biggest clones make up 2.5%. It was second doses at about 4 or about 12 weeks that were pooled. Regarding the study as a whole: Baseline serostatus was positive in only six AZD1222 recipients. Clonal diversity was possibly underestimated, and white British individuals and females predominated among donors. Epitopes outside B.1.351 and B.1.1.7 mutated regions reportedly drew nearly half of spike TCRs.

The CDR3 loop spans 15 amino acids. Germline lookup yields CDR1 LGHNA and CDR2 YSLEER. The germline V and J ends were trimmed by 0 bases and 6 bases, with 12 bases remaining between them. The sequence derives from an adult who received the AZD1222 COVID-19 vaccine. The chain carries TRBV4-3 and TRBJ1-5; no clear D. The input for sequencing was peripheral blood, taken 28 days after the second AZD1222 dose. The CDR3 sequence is CASSQDIIGFQPQHF. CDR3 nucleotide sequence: TGCGCCAGCAGCCAAGATATAATAGGGTTTCAGCCCCAGCATTTT.